Below, 25 T cell receptor beta chains from the same sample are listed, as sequenced in a study of cytomegalovirus exposure and HLA in healthy donors. PCR involved 60 Vbeta and 13 Jbeta primers. The protocol was immunoSEQ multiplex PCR, while the TCRdb copy is restricted to in-frame clones and leaves out a portion. The sample records 100,000 to 150,000 clones, approximately 76% being singletons. Sequenced: PBMCs. The receptors here all came from a man in his fifties or sixties in good health and CMV-seropositive.

The rearrangement joins TRBV6-1 to TRBJ1-4; D is undetermined. CDR3 size: 15 residues. Trimming took 7 bases from V and 3 from J, leaving 15 bases between them. Germline-derived CDR1 and CDR2 are MNHNS and SASEGT. CDR3 coding DNA: TGTGCCAGCACTATATCCGGGAGGTCTAATGAAAAACTGTTTTTT. It is translated as CASTISGRSNEKLFF.

This chain joins TRBV5-6 and TRBJ2-2, with D perhaps TRBD1 (5 bases). Trimming left V 7 bases short and J 6 bases short, with 16 bases between. CDR1 and CDR2 (germline): SGHDT, YYEEEE. This CDR3 is 14 amino acids long. CDR3 loop: CASQLGRGPGELFF. Written as DNA, the CDR3 is TGTGCCAGCCAGCTTGGTAGGGGCCCCGGGGAGCTGTTTTTT.

The chain links TRBV7-9 to TRBJ2-7, with 9 bases aligning to TRBD1. Germline assignment: CDR1 SEHNR and CDR2 FQNEAQ (reference sequence). CDR3 length equals 15 residues. Trimming removed 4 bases from V and 0 bases from J; junction bases left unmatched: 4. The CDR3 reads CASSSWDRVSYEQYF. The CDR3 nucleotides are TGTGCCAGCAGCTCCTGGGACAGGGTCTCCTACGAGCAGTACTTC.

This chain uses TRBV5-4 with TRBJ2-5, with D hard to call. The CDR3 sequence is 12 residues long. V was trimmed by 3 bases and J by 9 bases, leaving 12 bases between them. Germline CDR1 and CDR2: SGHNT and YYREEE (reference sequence). The CDR3 region is CASSSYEKPQYF. The CDR3 bases are TGTGCCAGCAGCTCCTATGAGAAGCCCCAGTACTTC.

The chain links TRBV28 to TRBJ1-1, with 7 bases identical to TRBD1. The CDR3 is made up of 12 amino acids. CDR1 and CDR2 from the germline V gene are MDHEN and SYDVKM. V was clipped by 5 bases and J by 7 bases; unmatched bases: 4. Here the CDR3 reads CASSGQVFEAFF. DNA of the CDR3: TGTGCCAGCAGTGGACAGGTTTTTGAAGCTTTCTTT.

Written as DNA, the CDR3 is TGCGCCAGCAGCTCCGGCGGGAGTTCGCACAATGAGCAGTTCTTC. Protein sequence: CASSSGGSSHNEQFF. The chain has TRBV5-1 and TRBJ2-1; 7 positions agree with TRBD2. The CDR3 has 15 amino acids. Germline CDR1 is SGHRS and CDR2 is YFSETQ. V was clipped by 3 bases and J by 5 bases; unmatched bases: 8.

The rearrangement links TRBV6-5 to TRBJ2-5; 11 positions agree with TRBD1. This CDR3 has 15 amino acids. Germline CDR1 is MNHEY and CDR2 is SVGAGI. V lost 4 bases to trimming and J lost 5 bases; unmatched junction nucleotides: 6. The CDR3 here is CASSFGQGAWETQYF. For the CDR3, the DNA is TGTGCCAGCAGTTTTGGACAGGGGGCCTGGGAGACCCAGTACTTC.

In this sample, this clone turned up a few times. The CDR3, as DNA: TGTGCCAGCAGCCAAGATCATTCCGGGCTGCAAGGGGGTCAGCCCCAGCATTTT. It yields the protein CASSQDHSGLQGGQPQHF. The chain employs TRBV4-2 and TRBJ1-5, with D possibly matching TRBD1 (6 bases). This CDR3 spans 18 amino acids. V was cut by 0 bases and J by 6 bases, with 21 bases left in between. The V gene's germline CDR1 is LGHNA and CDR2 YNFKEQ.

This clone was picked up one time. The gene calls are TRBV7-2 and TRBJ2-3; 8 nucleotides match TRBD2. Germline values: CDR1 SGHTA, CDR2 FQGNSA. The V segment lost 2 bases and the J segment 6 bases; nucleotides outside the gene matches: 4. This CDR3 contains 14 residues. Here the CDR3 DNA reads TGTGCCAGCAGCTTACGGCGGGGGGCGGATACGCAGTATTTT. Its protein product is CASSLRRGADTQYF.

J is TRBJ1-1 and V is TRBV6-5; weak D call: TRBD1 (6 bases). Per germline, CDR1 MNHEY and CDR2 SVGAGI. Trimming cost V 6 bases and J 2 bases, with 10 bases left between them. This CDR3 is 13 amino acids long. CDR3 sequence (DNA): TGTGCCAGCAGACGGACAGCCAACACTGAAGCTTTCTTT. Translating gives CASRRTANTEAFF.

The rearrangement links TRBV11-3 to TRBJ2-5, with TRBD2 as a possible D gene (6 bases). Gene TRBJ2-7 matches the end of the DNA better, so the J call may be wrong. CDR1 is SGHNT and CDR2 is YENEEA in the germline V gene. The CDR3 length is 14 residues. The CDR3 region has the DNA TGTGCCAGCAGCCCCCTGGGGGGACCCTACGAGCAGTACTTC. This translates into CASSPLGGPYEQYF.

The chain joins TRBV5-7 to TRBJ2-7; D might be TRBD2 (7 bases). TRBV5-7 is assigned to the ORF class and has an uncertain function. This CDR3 region has 15 residues. V was pared by 4 bases and J by 0 bases, with 14 bases between. DNA of the CDR3: TGTGCCAGCAGCCAAGGGGGGGCCAGCTCCTACGAGCAGTACTTC. Residues: CASSQGGASSYEQYF.

This sequence joins TRBV5-1 and TRBJ2-2, with D maybe TRBD1 (6 bases). Trimming shortened V by 1 base and J by 8 bases, and 18 bases separated the two germline ends. The CDR3 is made up of 16 amino acids. In germline, CDR1 is SGHRS, CDR2 YFSETQ. The CDR3 loop reads CASSLYLGAQAGELFF. The CDR3 DNA reads TGCGCCAGCAGCTTGTATCTGGGGGCGCAAGCTGGGGAGCTGTTTTTT.

The rearrangement uses TRBV4-3 and TRBJ1-2, with 9 bases identical to TRBD1. CDR1 is LGHNA, CDR2 YSLEER, per germline. The CDR3 runs to 19 residues. J was trimmed by 0 bases and V by 5 bases; bases with no gene match: 16. The CDR3 loop is CASSYISLHRDRANYGYTF. CDR3 DNA: TGCGCCAGCAGCTATATAAGCCTTCACCGGGACAGGGCTAACTATGGCTACACCTTC.

The chain is built from TRBV2 and TRBJ2-5; TRBD1 might be the D (5 bases). The DNA end lines up better with TRBJ2-7; the J call may be wrong. The CDR3 sequence is 11 residues long. CDR1 is SNHLY, CDR2 FYNNEI, per germline. CDR3 coding DNA: TGTGCCAGCACCTCAGGGTACGAGCAGTACTTC. Translated: CASTSGYEQYF.

This clone was seen only a few times. The V and J genes are TRBV21-1 and TRBJ1-2. TRBV21-1 corresponds to a pseudogene. The CDR3 is made up of 13 amino acids. DNA of the CDR3: TGTGCCAGCAGCAAATGGAGGGTATCTGGCTACACCTTC. Protein product: CASSKWRVSGYTF.

The chain links TRBV18 to TRBJ2-2; 9 nucleotides agree with TRBD1. The germline gives CDR1 KGHSH, CDR2 LQKENI. The CDR3 has 16 residues. V lost 0 bases and J lost 6; bases outside the gene matches: 5. The CDR3 region has the DNA TGTGCCAGCTCACCACCCTCACAGGGGGCGGCCGGGGAGCTGTTTTTT. Encoded protein: CASSPPSQGAAGELFF.

The chain combines TRBV27 with TRBJ2-5, with D perhaps matching TRBD1 (6 bases). The V end lost 4 bases, the J end lost 2 bases, and 14 bases lay between the germline ends. Germline lookup yields CDR1 MNHEY and CDR2 SMNVEV (reference sequence). This CDR3 has 15 amino acids. The CDR3 sequence: CASSYRRQVQETQYF. The CDR3 DNA follows: TGTGCCAGCAGTTACCGACGACAGGTTCAAGAGACCCAGTACTTC.

The chain uses TRBV5-1 and TRBJ2-5; the D gene is possibly TRBD1 (5 bases). The J call may be incorrect, as the DNA end agrees better with TRBJ2-7. This CDR3 is built from 14 residues. Germline CDR1 reads SGHRS; CDR2 reads YFSETQ. CDR3: CASSLSQGLYEQYF. The CDR3 DNA reads TGCGCCAGCAGCCTAAGCCAGGGTCTCTACGAGCAGTACTTC.

The genes are TRBV27 and TRBJ1-5; maybe TRBD1 (6 bases). Trimming stripped 6 bases from V and 4 bases from J, with 22 bases between. The CDR3 contains 17 residues. Germline values: CDR1 MNHEY, CDR2 SMNVEV (reference sequence). The CDR3: CASSSAQGREGNQPQHF. CDR3 DNA: TGTGCCAGCAGCTCAGCCCAGGGGCGGGAGGGGAATCAGCCCCAGCATTTT.

This clone appeared a few times. V usage is TRBV18 and J usage is TRBJ2-7; a possible D gene is TRBD1 (6 bases). V lost 4 bases to trimming and J lost 4 bases, with 8 bases between them. This CDR3 has 12 amino acids. In germline, CDR1 is KGHSH, CDR2 LQKENI. The CDR3, as DNA: TGTGCCAGCTCACAGGACAGTTACGAGCAGTACTTC. It encodes CASSQDSYEQYF. The complete variable domain, with remaining parts taken from reference TRBV18 and TRBJ2-7, reads NAGVMQNPRHLVRRRGQEARLRCSPMKGHSHVYWYRQLPEEGLKFMVYLQKENIIDESGMPKERFSAEFPKEGPSILRIQQVVRGDSAAYFCASSQDSYEQYFGPGTRLTVT.

This chain joins TRBV2 and TRBJ1-5, with TRBD1 identical over 7 bases. J lost 3 bases, V lost 5 bases, and 4 bases had no gene match. Germline V CDR1 and CDR2: SNHLY, FYNNEI. The CDR3 is 14 residues long. The CDR3 DNA follows: TGTGCCAGCAGTCCACAGGGGTTCAATCAGCCCCAGCATTTT. Its translation is CASSPQGFNQPQHF.

Only one count was recorded for this clone. The rearrangement joins TRBV2 to TRBJ2-7, with 7 bases fitting TRBD2. Trimming removed 3 bases from V and 6 bases from J; junction bases left unmatched: 5. The CDR3 loop spans 13 amino acids. Per germline, CDR1 SNHLY and CDR2 FYNNEI. The CDR3 coding sequence is TGTGCCAGCAGTGATCGGGGGGAGGGCGAGCAGTACTTC. The encoded protein is CASSDRGEGEQYF.

This chain joins TRBV20-1 and TRBJ1-1; D perhaps matches TRBD1 (6 bases). V lost 6 bases to trimming and J lost 9 bases, with 11 bases between them. The V gene's germline CDR1 is DFQATT and CDR2 SNEGSKA (reference sequence). The CDR3 has 10 residues. CDR3 region: CSAGTNQAFF. In nucleotides, the CDR3 is TGCAGTGCAGGGACAAATCAAGCTTTCTTT.

The V call is TRBV25-1, the J call TRBJ2-5; a weak D match, TRBD1 (5 bases). Trimming took 1 base from V and 4 from J, leaving 13 bases between them. Germline CDR1 and CDR2: MGHDK and SYGVNS. The CDR3 runs 15 residues. For the CDR3, the DNA is TGTGCCAGCAGTGAATTAAGGGGCTCGGGAGAGACCCAGTACTTC. Protein: CASSELRGSGETQYF. The variable domain in full, completed from reference TRBV25-1 and TRBJ2-5, reads EADIYQTPRYLVIGTGKKITLECSQTMGHDKMYWYQQDPGMELHLIHYSYGVNSTEKGDLSSESTVSRIRTEHFPLTLESARPSHTSQYLCASSELRGSGETQYFGPGTRLLVL.